The rows below give T cell receptor beta chains drawn from one sample of a study of early T cells in non-severe SARS-CoV-2 infection. TCRdb reprocessed the 5' RACE reads via MiXCR and lists one record per CDR3 protein. The data show around 70,000 distinct CDR3 sequences, over 8% seen once. The sample comprised whole blood. These receptors originate from an adult who was a healthcare worker with PCR-confirmed SARS-CoV-2 infection or an uninfected control (not recorded which). The CDR3 runs from the conserved cysteine through the conserved F or W. The order of the fields is clone size, V gene, J gene, CDR3 length, D gene, CDR3 protein, CDR3 DNA. The D gene is left open where the match is weak. Only some rows state a clone size, as once, few, many or a class for expanded clones.

NA	TRBV5-4	TRBJ2-7	14	NA	CASSFSGTYYEQYF	TGTGCCAGCAGCTTTTCCGGGACCTACTACGAGCAGTACTTC
many	TRBV20-1	TRBJ1-1	16	TRBD1	CSASATNRGGGTEAFF	TGCAGTGCCTCCGCGACCAACAGGGGGGGAGGCACTGAAGCTTTCTTT
few	TRBV3-1	TRBJ2-5	15	TRBD2	CASSQDSGSGETQYF	TGTGCCAGCAGCCAAGATAGCGGGAGTGGAGAGACCCAGTACTTC
NA	TRBV7-2	TRBJ2-7	17	NA	CASSRTGGRTTPYEQYF	TGTGCCAGCAGCCGAACCGGGGGCCGGACAACACCTTACGAGCAGTACTTC
few	TRBV4-2	TRBJ2-5	13	NA	CASSHPKGETQYF	TGTGCCAGCAGCCACCCCAAGGGAGAGACCCAGTACTTC
many	TRBV28	TRBJ2-3	16	TRBD2	CASRLGLAGVTDTQYF	TGTGCCAGCAGGTTAGGACTAGCGGGAGTCACAGATACGCAGTATTTT
NA	TRBV2	TRBJ2-2	18	TRBD2	CASIGRGLAGENTGELFF	TGTGCCAGCATAGGCCGAGGACTAGCGGGAGAGAACACCGGGGAGCTGTTTTTT
few	TRBV15	TRBJ1-2	12	NA	CATSRVGYGYTF	TGTGCCACCAGCAGAGTCGGCTATGGCTACACCTTC
NA	TRBV6-1	TRBJ1-1	11	NA	CASTYFIEAFF	TGTGCCAGCACCTACTTTATTGAAGCTTTCTTT
many	TRBV7-6	TRBJ1-2	13	NA	CASSNSPGGGYTF	TGTGCCAGCAGCAATTCCCCGGGAGGCGGCTACACCTTC
NA	TRBV5-1	TRBJ2-5	13	NA	CASSFGSWETQYF	TGCGCCAGCAGCTTTGGGTCTTGGGAGACCCAGTACTTC
few	TRBV28	TRBJ1-2	12	NA	CASRLGNYGYTF	TGTGCCAGCAGACTTGGGAACTATGGCTACACCTTC
few	TRBV10-1	TRBJ2-7	14	NA	CASSASGNFLEQYF	TGCGCCAGCAGTGCTTCAGGGAATTTCCTCGAGCAGTACTTC
few	TRBV21-1	TRBJ2-5	15	NA	CASKGEGGALETQYF	TGTGCCAGCAAAGGGGAAGGGGGGGCTCTCGAGACCCAGTACTTC
few	TRBV2	TRBJ2-3	12	TRBD2	CASRMGGDTQYF	TGTGCCAGCAGGATGGGGGGGGATACGCAGTATTTT
NA	TRBV7-3	TRBJ2-5	14	NA	CASSNGGLEETQYF	TGTGCCAGCAGCAATGGAGGACTCGAAGAGACCCAGTACTTC
NA	TRBV19	TRBJ2-1	15	TRBD2	CASSIWTRVSNEQFF	TGTGCCAGTAGTATTTGGACTAGAGTAAGCAATGAGCAGTTCTTC
NA	TRBV6-1	TRBJ2-7	14	TRBD1	CASSGGQEMSEQYF	TGTGCCAGCAGTGGCGGACAGGAAATGAGCGAGCAGTACTTC
few	TRBV12-3/TRBV12-4	TRBJ2-5	16	TRBD2	CASSLGLAGEGETQYF	TGTGCCAGCAGCCTCGGACTAGCGGGAGAGGGTGAGACCCAGTACTTC
NA	TRBV5-1	TRBJ2-5	15	NA	CASSLGPGSGKTQYF	TGCGCCAGCAGCTTGGGTCCAGGGAGTGGAAAGACCCAGTACTTC
many	TRBV29-1	TRBJ2-2	11	NA	CTVTDTGELFF	TGCACCGTTACGGACACCGGGGAGCTGTTTTTT
many	TRBV20-1	TRBJ2-3	12	NA	CSARLVTDTQYF	TGCAGTGCTCGGCTAGTAACAGATACGCAGTATTTT
NA	TRBV28	TRBJ1-5	17	NA	CASIGMAGELSNQPQHF	TGTGCCAGCATTGGAATGGCAGGCGAACTTAGCAATCAGCCCCAGCATTTT
few	TRBV20-1	TRBJ2-7	17	TRBD2	CSAREGEHSGSLHEQYF	TGCAGTGCTAGAGAGGGGGAACATAGCGGGAGTCTCCACGAGCAGTACTTC
NA	TRBV5-1	TRBJ2-1	16	TRBD1	CASSPQGAPTYNEQFF	TGCGCCAGCAGCCCACAGGGGGCCCCTACCTACAATGAGCAGTTCTTC
many	TRBV20-1	TRBJ2-2	14	NA	CSASGTTNTGELFF	TGCAGTGCTTCCGGGACAACGAACACCGGGGAGCTGTTTTTT
NA	TRBV10-3	TRBJ2-7	16	TRBD1	CAIRAWTGQATYEQYF	TGTGCCATCAGGGCATGGACGGGACAGGCCACCTACGAGCAGTACTTC
many	TRBV5-6	TRBJ2-5	16	TRBD2	CASSWRLAGIQETQYF	TGTGCCAGCAGCTGGAGACTAGCGGGGATCCAAGAGACCCAGTACTTC
many	TRBV24-1	TRBJ2-7	9	NA	CANPYEQYF	TGTGCCAACCCCTACGAGCAGTACTTC
NA	TRBV7-3	TRBJ2-2	15	NA	CASSLTGGVAGELFF	TGTGCCAGCAGCTTAACTGGGGGAGTAGCCGGGGAGCTGTTTTTT
many	TRBV6-6	TRBJ2-1	13	NA	CASSYYTGGEQFF	TGTGCCAGCAGTTACTACACAGGCGGCGAGCAGTTCTTC
few	TRBV21-1	TRBJ2-1	14	NA	CASINGSRYNEQFF	TGTGCCAGCATTAACGGGAGCAGGTACAATGAGCAGTTCTTC
NA	TRBV11-3	TRBJ2-3	16	NA	CASSSRWGASADTQYF	TGTGCCAGCAGCTCGAGATGGGGGGCTTCGGCAGATACGCAGTATTTT
few	TRBV7-3	TRBJ2-1	15	TRBD2	CASSLGTSGSNEQFF	TGTGCCAGCAGCTTAGGGACTAGCGGGAGTAATGAGCAGTTCTTC
NA	TRBV24-1	TRBJ2-7	15	NA	CATGDQPSSDDEQYF	TGTGCCACCGGGGACCAGCCGAGCTCTGATGACGAGCAGTACTTC
few	TRBV29-1	TRBJ2-7	12	NA	CSVEDRGPEQYF	TGCAGCGTTGAAGATAGGGGTCCCGAGCAGTACTTC
many	TRBV14	TRBJ2-2	16	TRBD2	CASSPLLAGNTGELFF	TGTGCCAGCAGCCCCTTACTAGCGGGGAACACCGGGGAGCTGTTTTTT
many	TRBV10-3	TRBJ2-1	15	NA	CAISDPGVAEIEQFF	TGTGCCATCAGTGACCCAGGGGTAGCGGAGATTGAGCAGTTCTTC
few	TRBV7-9	TRBJ1-5	12	NA	CASSMEGQPQHF	TGTGCCAGCAGTATGGAGGGGCAGCCCCAGCATTTT
many	TRBV10-3	TRBJ1-1	15	NA	CAISVGGGMNTEAFF	TGTGCCATCAGTGTAGGGGGAGGGATGAACACTGAAGCTTTCTTT
NA	TRBV10-2	TRBJ1-1	15	NA	CASSPRRGWGTEAFF	TGCGCCAGCAGTCCCCGGAGGGGCTGGGGGACTGAAGCTTTCTTT
few	TRBV4-2	TRBJ2-7	15	TRBD2	CASSRDPGLAYEQYF	TGTGCCAGCAGCCGAGATCCCGGACTAGCGTACGAGCAGTACTTC
many	TRBV12-3/TRBV12-4	TRBJ2-3	14	NA	CASCHRAATDTQYF	TGTGCCAGCTGCCACCGGGCCGCCACAGATACGCAGTATTTT
many	TRBV19	TRBJ1-3	15	NA	CASTLRPSSGNTIYF	TGTGCCAGTACCCTCCGACCGAGCTCTGGAAACACCATATATTTT
NA	TRBV7-3	TRBJ2-7	13	TRBD1	CASGPGQGYEQYF	TGTGCCAGCGGACCGGGACAGGGGTACGAGCAGTACTTC
few	TRBV5-1	TRBJ2-7	15	NA	CASSTYSGDLYEQYF	TGCGCCAGCAGCACCTATAGCGGAGACTTATACGAGCAGTACTTC
few	TRBV20-1	TRBJ1-6	13	NA	CSASKLEGSPLHF	TGCAGTGCTAGCAAATTAGAAGGGTCACCCCTCCACTTT
few	TRBV18	TRBJ1-4	17	NA	CASSPPRGGDTNEKLFF	TGTGCCAGCTCACCACCGAGAGGAGGGGACACTAATGAAAAACTGTTTTTT
NA	TRBV9	TRBJ2-7	15	NA	CASSVEGGPTYEQYF	TGTGCCAGCAGCGTAGAGGGAGGACCCACCTACGAGCAGTACTTC
NA	TRBV7-2	TRBJ2-5	14	NA	CASSSPPGQETQYF	TGTGCCAGCAGCTCCCCCCCCGGACAAGAGACCCAGTACTTC
NA	TRBV6-6	TRBJ2-2	14	NA	CASKVGSDTGELFF	TGTGCCAGCAAGGTCGGGAGTGACACCGGGGAGCTGTTTTTT
NA	TRBV5-1	TRBJ2-7	18	TRBD2	CASSTGTSGPLSSYEQYF	TGCGCCAGCAGCACGGGGACTAGCGGGCCCTTGAGCTCCTACGAGCAGTACTTC
NA	TRBV27	TRBJ2-1	14	NA	CASSPRTVFPPQFF	TGTGCCAGCAGCCCGCGGACGGTTTTCCCCCCCCAGTTCTTC
many	TRBV5-1	TRBJ2-2	16	TRBD2	CASSSGLAGNTGELFF	TGCGCCAGCAGCTCGGGACTAGCGGGCAACACCGGGGAGCTGTTTTTT
NA	TRBV6-6	TRBJ2-7	14	NA	CASSYSAGSYEQYF	TGTGCCAGCAGTTACTCGGCAGGGTCCTACGAGCAGTACTTC